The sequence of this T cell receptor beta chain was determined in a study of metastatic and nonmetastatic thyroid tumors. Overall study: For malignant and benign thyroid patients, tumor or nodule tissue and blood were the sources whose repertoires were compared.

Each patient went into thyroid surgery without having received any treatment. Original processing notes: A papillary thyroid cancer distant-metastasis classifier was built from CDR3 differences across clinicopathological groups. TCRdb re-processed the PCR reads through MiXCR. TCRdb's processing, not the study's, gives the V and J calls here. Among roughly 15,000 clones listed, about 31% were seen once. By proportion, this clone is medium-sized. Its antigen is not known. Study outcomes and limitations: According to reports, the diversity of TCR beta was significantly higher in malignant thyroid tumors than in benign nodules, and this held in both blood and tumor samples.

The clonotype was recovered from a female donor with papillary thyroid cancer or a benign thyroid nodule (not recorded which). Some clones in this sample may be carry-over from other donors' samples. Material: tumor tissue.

The CDR3 is CASNSALNSPLHF. The CDR3 DNA follows: TGTGCCAGCAATTCGGCCTTAAATTCACCCCTCCACTTT. The V gene is TRBV28, the J gene TRBJ1-6; no definite D call. V was cut by 7 bases and J by 7 bases, with 11 bases left in between. CDR3 length: 13 residues. Germline CDR1 and CDR2: MDHEN and SYDVKM.